This T cell receptor (beta chain) was observed in a study of shared clonotypes between healthy human individuals. Study-wide results and limits: Researchers sampled blood only, noting tissue repertoires likely differ.

The authors ran the assay at deep level. Every subset had its genomic DNA shared out evenly among several immunoSEQ plates. Assay: immunoSEQ multiplex PCR; the TCRdb copy retains only in-frame clones and omits some. The sample records 950,000 to 1,100,000 clones, 60% to 80% being singletons. Between the trimmed V and J ends, which lost 3 bases and 9 bases, there was a span of 11 bases. CDR3 size: 12 residues. Germline lookup yields CDR1 SGHNT and CDR2 YENEEA. The authors divided CD4+ cells into CD45RA+ naive and CD45RA-negative memory subsets. Note on this clone: Its antigen is still unknown.

The chain has TRBV11-3 and TRBJ1-1; the D gene is possibly TRBD1 (5 bases). The source of this sequence is a man in his late teens or twenties in good health. Sequencing input: memory CD4+ T cells sorted from blood. Subset reported: CD45RA-negative fraction. CDR3 DNA: TGTGCCAGCAGCTTCTGGCCGGGACAAGCTTTCTTT. This translates into CASSFWPGQAFF.